This T cell receptor (beta chain) is drawn from a study of T cell responses to AZD1222 COVID-19 vaccine. TCRdb's table, derived via immunoSEQ multiplex PCR, lists solely in-frame clones and lacks some. Here the sample spans 70,000 or so clones, about three quarters being singletons. CDR3 size: 17 residues. After removal of 4 bases from V and 2 bases from J, the junction contained 11 bases not matched to a gene. CDR1 and CDR2 from the germline V gene are LGHDT and YNNKEL (reference sequence). This receptor was taken from an adult in good health. The sample consisted of peripheral blood, taken on day 0 of AZD1222 vaccination. This chain links TRBV3-1 (or the pseudogene TRBV3-2) with TRBJ2-3; 8 bases align to TRBD1. CDR3 protein: CASSPQIGQGSTDTQYF. The CDR3 region has the DNA TGTGCCAGCAGCCCTCAAATAGGACAGGGTTCCACAGATACGCAGTATTTT.